This entry features one T cell receptor beta chain sequence. Its antigen is undetermined. This entry is derived from a study of T cell responses to AZD1222 COVID-19 vaccine. Study context: The study pooled second doses at about 4 or about 12 weeks.

Findings and limits, study-wide: Baseline seropositives among AZD1222 recipients totaled only six. Spike-specific TCR breadth and depth were elevated following two AZD1222 doses. Females outnumbered males among donors, who were mostly white British; clonal diversity was possibly underestimated.

Sequencing was performed with immunoSEQ multiplex PCR; in TCRdb, only in-frame clones are kept and a portion is missing. The data contain roughly 140,000 clones, around 90% of them seen just once; the ten biggest clones take up 5%. The junction had 5 bases not matched to a gene; V was cut back by 2 bases and J by 5 bases. Germline lookup yields CDR1 MNHEY and CDR2 SVGEGT. The CDR3 has 15 residues. The sample in question was peripheral blood, obtained on day 0 of AZD1222 vaccination. The rearrangement joins TRBV6-2 or TRBV6-3 to TRBJ1-5; 8 nucleotides line up with TRBD1. The receptor was derived from an adult in good health. The CDR3 nucleotides read TGTGCCAGCAGTTACGGATTCAGGGGGCATCAGCCCCAGCATTTT. Translated, it gives CASSYGFRGHQPQHF.